The entry that follows covers one TCR beta chain sequence. V shed 8 bases, J shed 7 bases, and the junction held 6 bases outside the gene matches. The germline V gene encodes CDR1 ENHRY and CDR2 SYGVKD. This CDR3 has 13 residues. This specimen belongs to a study of T cells in Graves' hyperthyroidism and ophthalmopathy. TCR beta CDR3 sequences were amplified from RNA transcripts. The HTBI set primed first-round TCR CDR3 RT-PCR. MiXCR was run by TCRdb on the multiplex PCR reads, yielding one entry per CDR3 protein. The sample holds around 350,000 distinct CDR3 sequences, around a sixth seen once. The sequenced material came from blood. This clonotype originated in a woman younger than 35 with Graves' hyperthyroidism that later progressed to Graves' ophthalmopathy. This chain uses TRBV10-3 with TRBJ1-5; 9 nucleotides line up with TRBD1. The CDR3 region is CAIGDRVDQPQHF. The CDR3 DNA follows: TGTGCCATCGGGGACAGGGTGGACCAGCCCCAGCATTTT.